These 3 T cell receptor beta chains were all obtained from the same sample, sequenced in a study of vaccination effects on CD4 cells after COVID-19. The protocol was immunoSEQ multiplex PCR, while the TCRdb copy is restricted to in-frame clones and leaves out a portion. The data contain 27,000 or so clones, around 70% of them singletons. Before sequencing, viral peptide pools were used by the ViraFEST assay to expand antigen-specific CD4+ T cells. Researchers isolated CD4+ T cells once ten to eleven days of culture had elapsed. Nucleocapsid antibody tests were negative, and the vaccine recipients had no prior SARS-CoV-2 infection. Their target antigens are unknown. Sequenced material: CD4+ T cells from PBMCs cultured with SARS-CoV-2 spike peptides, taken before COVID-19 vaccination. Receptors were obtained from a human donor who received a COVID-19 vaccine.

The chain recombines TRBV10-3 with TRBJ2-7; D call uncertain. The CDR3 extends over 12 amino acids. Germline-derived CDR1 and CDR2 are ENHRY and SYGVKD. V lost 3 bases and J lost 2, with 5 bases in between. CDR3 sequence (DNA): TGTGCCATCAGTGAAGTCGCCTACGAGCAGTACTTC. Its translation is CAISEVAYEQYF.

The J gene is TRBJ1-3, the V gene TRBV6-5; maybe TRBD1 (6 bases). CDR1 is MNHEY, CDR2 SVGAGI, per germline. The CDR3 sequence is 14 residues long. Trimming took 4 bases from V and 4 from J, leaving 11 bases between them. CDR3 nucleotide sequence: TGTGCCAGCAGTTTAACAGGGAACGGAAACACCATATATTTT. It yields the protein CASSLTGNGNTIYF.

There are a few counts of this clone. J is TRBJ2-7 and V is TRBV19; 8 bases fit TRBD1. With 9 bases clipped from V and 0 bases from J, the junction kept 7 bases outside the gene matches. There are 14 residues in the CDR3. CDR1 LNHDA and CDR2 SQIVND come from the germline V gene (reference sequence). The CDR3 sequence is CASWGGQGSYEQYF. The DNA for the CDR3 is TGTGCCAGCTGGGGCGGACAGGGCTCCTACGAGCAGTACTTC.